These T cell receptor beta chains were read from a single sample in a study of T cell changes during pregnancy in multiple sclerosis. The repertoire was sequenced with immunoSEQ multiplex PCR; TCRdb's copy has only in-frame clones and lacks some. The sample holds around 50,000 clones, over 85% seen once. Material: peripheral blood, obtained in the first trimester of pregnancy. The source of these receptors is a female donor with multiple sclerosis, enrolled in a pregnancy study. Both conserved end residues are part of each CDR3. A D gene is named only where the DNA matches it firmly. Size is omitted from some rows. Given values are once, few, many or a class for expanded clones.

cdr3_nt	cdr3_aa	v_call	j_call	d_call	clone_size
TGTGCCAGCAGCCCTAGGTTGGGGCAGCTCAGCTCCTATAATTCACCCCTCCACTTT	CASSPRLGQLSSYNSPLHF	TRBV7-2	TRBJ1-6	.	.
TGTGCCAGCAGTTTAATGGGGCCTGCCAATTCACCCCTCCACTTT	CASSLMGPANSPLHF	TRBV27	TRBJ1-6	.	.
TGTGCCAGCAGCTTAACCGGGGACAATCAGCCCCAGCATTTT	CASSLTGDNQPQHF	TRBV7-8	TRBJ1-5	.	.
TGTGCCAGTAGTATCGCAGGGGGCGCATTCTTTGGTAATTCACCCCTCCACTTT	CASSIAGGAFFGNSPLHF	TRBV19	TRBJ1-6	TRBD1	.
TGTGCCAGCAGCTCGCAGGGGTTTGACACCGGGGAGCTGTTTTTT	CASSSQGFDTGELFF	TRBV9	TRBJ2-2	.	.
TGTGCCAGCAGTGTCCGGGATTTTAATTCACCCCTCCACTTT	CASSVRDFNSPLHF	TRBV6-1	TRBJ1-6	.	.
TGTGCCAGCAGCTTAAGTTCCCAGGGTGAAGCTGGCTACACCTTC	CASSLSSQGEAGYTF	TRBV11-1	TRBJ1-2	.	.
TGTGCCAGCAGCCCCCTGACAGGGATGAACACTGAAGCTTTCTTT	CASSPLTGMNTEAFF	TRBV11-2	TRBJ1-1	TRBD1	medium-sized
TGTGCCAGCAGCTTAACCCGGACAGGCATCTATGGCTACACCTTC	CASSLTRTGIYGYTF	TRBV7-3	TRBJ1-2	TRBD1	once
TGTGCCTGGAGGCGGGGGGAGGGCGCCGGGGAGCTGTTTTTT	CAWRRGEGAGELFF	TRBV30	TRBJ2-2	TRBD2	.
TGTGGGACTAGCGGGGGGGCGGACACCGGGGAGCTGTTTTTT	CGTSGGADTGELFF	TRBV6-1	TRBJ2-2	TRBD2	.
TGTGCCAGCAGGCTACAGGGACCCCTCCTATACTTC	CASRLQGPLLYF	TRBV7-2	TRBJ2-7	.	.
TGCGCCAGCAGCCAAGAGGGACAGGGAAACTATGGCTACACCTTC	CASSQEGQGNYGYTF	TRBV4-3	TRBJ1-2	TRBD1	.
TGTGCCAGCAGCTTGGGTACCAGGGAACAGAACACCGGGGAGCTGTTTTTT	CASSLGTREQNTGELFF	TRBV5-6	TRBJ2-2	.	.
TGTGCCAGCAATATCGGGGGGTACACTGAAGCTTTCTTT	CASNIGGYTEAFF	TRBV6-1	TRBJ1-1	.	.
TGTGCCAGCAGCGCCGGGACTAACAGGGTGTTTGAAGCTTTCTTT	CASSAGTNRVFEAFF	TRBV5-5	TRBJ1-1	.	few
TGCGCCAGCAGTGGTCTAGGGGGGGCGAGCTACAATGAGCAGTTCTTC	CASSGLGGASYNEQFF	TRBV10-1	TRBJ2-1	.	.